This TCR beta chain was sequenced during a study of T cell changes during pregnancy in multiple sclerosis (dated by TCRdb to about 2019). Study-level background: In women with multiple sclerosis, the researchers looked at how the T cell repertoire shifted as pregnancy progressed.

The CDR3 numbers 13 residues from cysteine through phenylalanine. The only DNA kept is the CDR3, 39 bases in frame from the first base. Based on the germline V gene, the CDR1 and CDR2 sequences are SGDLS and YYNGEE. V lost 4 bases and J lost 3 bases; the stretch between them is 9 bases long. The method behind the library was the immunoSEQ multiplex PCR assay. TCRdb retrieved this table from immuneACCESS and kept in-frame rearrangements only. Not all clones are present; in checked studies, unresolved V genes account for under half, and no reason is known for the remainder. Across this sample there are over 30,000 clones, with around 90% seen only once. Clones ranked in the top ten supply 1.2% of the sample. This clone appeared a single time. Its recognized antigen is unknown. The sample holds no much larger clone one base away, and base qualities are not on file.

The sequence was obtained from a female donor with multiple sclerosis, enrolled in a pregnancy study. Here the chain combines TRBV9 and TRBJ2-3; a tentative D match to TRBD2 spans 5 bases. The specimen was CD4+ T cells from peripheral blood mononuclear cells, collected before pregnancy. DNA sequence: TGTGCCAGCAGCAGAGCGGAGACAGATACGCAGTATTTT. This translates into CASSRAETDTQYF.